A selection of T cell receptor beta chains follows, all from one sample in a study of cytomegalovirus exposure and HLA in healthy donors. TCRdb's copy holds only in-frame clones and misses some; the assay was immunoSEQ multiplex PCR. The sample table sets out some 72,000 clones. Sequencing was carried out using PBMCs. These receptors were collected from a man in his forties in good health and CMV-seronegative. Each CDR3 is given with its conserved first and last residue. A D gene is named only where the DNA matches it firmly.

V	D	J	CDR3	DNA
TRBV7-8	NA	TRBJ2-2	CASSFSSGINTGELFF	TGTGCCAGCAGCTTTTCTTCAGGGATTAACACCGGGGAGCTGTTTTTT
TRBV6-1	NA	TRBJ2-2	CASSPLGQFGELFF	TGTGCCAGCAGTCCACTTGGACAGTTCGGGGAGCTGTTTTTT
TRBV7-6	TRBD2	TRBJ2-1	CASSRLAGTYNEQFF	TGTGCCAGCAGCCGACTAGCGGGTACCTACAATGAGCAGTTCTTC
TRBV7-2	NA	TRBJ2-7	CASSIRREQYF	TGTGCCAGCAGCATCCGGAGGGAGCAGTACTTC
TRBV7-8	TRBD2	TRBJ2-2	CASSLELAGVQSGELFF	TGTGCCAGCAGCTTAGAACTAGCGGGAGTACAATCCGGGGAGCTGTTTTTT
TRBV4-3	NA	TRBJ1-1	CASSQDTGFDTEAFF	TGCGCCAGCAGCCAAGACACAGGGTTTGACACTGAAGCTTTCTTT
TRBV18	TRBD1	TRBJ1-3	CASSPGQSSGNTIYF	TGTGCCAGCTCACCGGGACAGAGCTCTGGAAACACCATATATTTT
TRBV18	NA	TRBJ1-1	CASSPSFNRATEAFF	TGTGCCAGCTCACCATCGTTTAACAGGGCCACTGAAGCTTTCTTT
TRBV7-2	TRBD1	TRBJ2-3	CASSRDRGLDTQYF	TGTGCCAGCAGCCGGGACAGGGGTTTGGATACGCAGTATTTT
TRBV27	TRBD1	TRBJ1-6	CASSFHAIGTGDSPLHF	TGTGCCAGCAGTTTCCATGCTATTGGGACAGGGGATTCACCCCTCCACTTT
TRBV6-6	TRBD1	TRBJ1-4	CASRSRDRGNEKLFF	TGTGCCAGCAGGTCCCGGGACAGGGGTAATGAAAAACTGTTTTTT
TRBV7-2	TRBD1	TRBJ1-5	CASSFRTGLSNQPQHF	TGTGCCAGCAGCTTCAGGACAGGGTTAAGCAATCAGCCCCAGCATTTT
TRBV7-9	TRBD2	TRBJ2-1	CASSLASGGSYNEQFF	TGTGCCAGCAGCTTAGCTAGCGGGGGGTCCTACAATGAGCAGTTCTTC
TRBV10-1	TRBD1	TRBJ2-7	CAGSEDRGGQGSSYEQYF	TGCGCCGGCAGTGAAGATAGAGGGGGACAGGGGAGCTCCTACGAGCAGTACTTC
TRBV5-1	TRBD1	TRBJ1-2	CASSYRQGTNYGYTF	TGCGCCAGCAGCTACCGACAGGGGACTAACTATGGCTACACCTTC
TRBV4-3	NA	TRBJ2-5	CASSQDSPGHQETQYF	TGCGCCAGCAGCCAAGATTCCCCAGGCCACCAAGAGACCCAGTACTTC
TRBV6-5	NA	TRBJ2-5	CASRLAETQYF	TGTGCCAGCAGGCTGGCCGAGACCCAGTACTTC
TRBV29-1	NA	TRBJ2-1	CSVEVLDEQFF	TGCAGCGTTGAGGTACTGGATGAGCAGTTCTTC
TRBV7-2	TRBD2	TRBJ2-2	CASSLYWGGTGELFF	TGTGCCAGCAGCTTATATTGGGGGGGCACCGGGGAGCTGTTTTTT
TRBV4-1	NA	TRBJ1-3	CASSHPSSGNTIYF	TGCGCCAGCAGCCACCCTTCCTCTGGAAACACCATATATTTT
TRBV5-1	NA	TRBJ1-2	CASSPLQGGYTF	TGCGCCAGCAGCCCCTTACAGGGTGGCTACACCTTC
TRBV2	TRBD1	TRBJ1-5	CASTEGQAHGQPQHF	TGTGCCAGCACTGAGGGACAGGCTCATGGGCAGCCCCAGCATTTT
TRBV5-1	TRBD2	TRBJ2-7	CASSLGLAGGPEEQYF	TGCGCCAGCAGCTTGGGGCTAGCGGGAGGGCCGGAGGAGCAGTACTTC
TRBV4-3	TRBD1	TRBJ2-3	CASSQDSRHDTGGPSSTDTQYF	TGCGCCAGCAGCCAAGATTCGCGGCATGACACAGGGGGCCCAAGTAGCACAGATACGCAGTATTTT
TRBV7-8	TRBD2	TRBJ2-1	CASSLRGREAYNEQFF	TGTGCCAGCAGCCTTCGCGGGCGGGAGGCCTACAATGAGCAGTTCTTC
TRBV7-2	TRBD1	TRBJ1-4	CASSSGTVFNEKLFF	TGTGCCAGCAGCTCCGGGACAGTATTTAATGAAAAACTGTTTTTT
TRBV28	NA	TRBJ2-1	CASSSSNEQFF	TGTGCCAGCAGTTCCAGCAATGAGCAGTTCTTC
TRBV6-4	TRBD1	TRBJ1-2	CASSMDRGKNYGYTF	TGTGCCAGCAGTATGGACAGGGGGAAGAACTATGGCTACACCTTC
TRBV19	NA	TRBJ1-1	CASSPGRGRWTEAFF	TGTGCCAGTAGTCCGGGGAGGGGAAGGTGGACTGAAGCTTTCTTT
TRBV6-6	NA	TRBJ1-6	CASSKQGYNLNSPLHF	TGTGCCAGCAGTAAACAGGGATACAATTTAAATTCACCCCTCCACTTT
TRBV30	NA	TRBJ2-5	CAWDEDRSWKTQYF	TGTGCCTGGGACGAAGACAGGTCGTGGAAGACCCAGTACTTC
TRBV5-1	NA	TRBJ2-7	CASSWGLIYEQYF	TGCGCCAGCAGCTGGGGCCTTATCTACGAGCAGTACTTC
TRBV6-5	NA	TRBJ1-1	CASTFGGGRTEAFF	TGTGCCAGCACCTTCGGCGGGGGCAGAACTGAAGCTTTCTTT
TRBV28	NA	TRBJ1-2	CASSFTTGRYGYTF	TGTGCCAGCAGTTTCACCACAGGGCGGTATGGCTACACCTTC
TRBV5-6	NA	TRBJ2-2	CASSLEAASGIGELFF	TGTGCCAGCAGCTTGGAGGCAGCTTCAGGAATCGGGGAGCTGTTTTTT
TRBV18	NA	TRBJ2-3	CASSPSSDLLTDTQYF	TGTGCCAGCTCACCCTCATCAGATCTGCTCACAGATACGCAGTATTTT
TRBV2	NA	TRBJ1-2	CASSFEFNYGYTF	TGTGCCAGCAGTTTCGAGTTTAACTATGGCTACACCTTC
TRBV5-1	NA	TRBJ2-2	CASSLGHVAGELFF	TGCGCCAGCAGCTTGGGACATGTTGCTGGGGAGCTGTTTTTT
TRBV7-2	NA	TRBJ1-1	CASSLGGYREAFF	TGTGCCAGCAGCTTAGGGGGATACAGGGAAGCTTTCTTT
TRBV7-9	NA	TRBJ2-7	CATNKGGYEQYF	TGTGCCACAAATAAGGGCGGGTACGAGCAGTACTTC
TRBV14	TRBD2	TRBJ2-3	CASSQLSPGGPTDTQYF	TGTGCCAGCAGCCAATTGTCTCCGGGAGGACCCACAGATACGCAGTATTTT
TRBV4-3	NA	TRBJ1-1	CASSLLAGSTEAFF	TGCGCCAGCAGCCTCCTCGCGGGTAGCACTGAAGCTTTCTTT
TRBV5-1	NA	TRBJ2-7	CASSLAGQLYEQYF	TGCGCCAGCAGCTTGGCCGGACAGTTATACGAGCAGTACTTC
TRBV2	TRBD1	TRBJ1-5	CASGGTGGLGQPQHF	TGTGCCAGTGGCGGAACAGGGGGCTTGGGGCAGCCCCAGCATTTT
TRBV19	TRBD1	TRBJ2-7	CASSIAGQPEQYF	TGTGCCAGTAGTATAGCGGGACAGCCCGAGCAGTACTTC
TRBV7-8	NA	TRBJ2-1	CASSLGASEGYEQFF	TGTGCCAGCAGCTTAGGGGCTAGCGAGGGGTATGAGCAGTTCTTC
TRBV10-3	NA	TRBJ1-5	CAISESRGGQPQHF	TGTGCCATCAGTGAGTCGCGCGGGGGTCAGCCCCAGCATTTT
TRBV30	NA	TRBJ2-7	CAWGRDPTREQYF	TGTGCCTGGGGCCGGGATCCGACTAGGGAGCAGTACTTC